Following are 4 T cell receptor beta chains from one sample sequenced in a study of blood T cell repertoires in COVID-19. Assay: immunoSEQ multiplex PCR; the TCRdb copy retains only in-frame clones and omits some. Here the sample spans some 200,000 clones, roughly four fifths being singletons. The sample taken for sequencing was peripheral blood. The receptors were sampled from a woman in her 50s with active or convalescent COVID-19.

The rearrangement links TRBV9 to TRBJ1-5; D gene unclear. Between the trimmed V and J ends, which lost 0 bases and 5 bases, there was a span of 21 bases. Germline CDR1 is SGDLS and CDR2 is YYNGEE. The CDR3 is made up of 18 amino acids. CDR3 residues: CASSVVSRPSGVHQPQHF. DNA for the CDR3: TGTGCCAGCAGCGTAGTGTCCCGGCCCTCCGGGGTCCATCAGCCCCAGCATTTT.

The chain employs TRBV19 and TRBJ2-6; D not resolved. CDR3 size: 15 residues. Germline CDR1 and CDR2: LNHDA and SQIVND (reference sequence). V shed 4 bases and J shed 1 base, with 8 bases lying between them. The CDR3 bases are TGTGCCAGTAGTACATCGAGTTCTGGGGCCAACGTCCTGACTTTC. It specifies CASSTSSSGANVLTF.

V is TRBV12-5 and J is TRBJ1-1, with 7 bases aligning to TRBD1. J was trimmed by 1 base and V by 6 bases; bases with no gene match: 8. CDR3 length: 15 residues. The germline V gene has CDR1 LGHNT and CDR2 FRNRAP. Here the CDR3 DNA reads TGTGCTAGTGGCGTACAGGGGTGGGAGAACACTGAAGCTTTCTTT. Translated: CASGVQGWENTEAFF.

This rearrangement joins TRBV10-2 to TRBJ1-1; maybe TRBD1 (6 bases). Deletions cut 0 bases from V and 2 bases from J, with 13 bases between. CDR3 length: 16 residues. CDR1 is WSHSY and CDR2 is SAAADI in the germline V gene. CDR3 residues: CASSESNRAANTEAFF. The DNA for the CDR3 is TGCGCCAGCAGTGAGTCGAACAGGGCAGCAAACACTGAAGCTTTCTTT.